This TCR beta chain was captured in a study of shared clonotypes between healthy human individuals. Study-level background: CD4 naive and CD4 memory each took three plates per donor, while CD8 naive took two and CD8 memory one.

Using immunoSEQ multiplex PCR, the repertoire was profiled, and TCRdb retains in-frame clones only, with some absent. The sample carries millions of clones, roughly 94% recorded once. The naive CD8 subset, CD45RO-negative cells positively selected for CCR7, excluded terminally differentiated effector memory CD45RA+ cells. Recent vaccinations or acute infections were absent in the healthy HIV-negative adult donors. This clone was seen once. The CDR3 loop spans 18 amino acids. J gave up 3 bases and V 5 bases, and 16 bases lay outside the gene matches. Looked up from germline, CDR1 is PRHDT and CDR2 is FYEKMQ (reference sequence).

The TCR was taken from a young man in good health. Material for sequencing was naive CD8+ T cells sorted from blood. This chain uses TRBV13 with TRBJ2-7; 10 bases are a match to TRBD2. DNA for the CDR3: TGTGCCAGCAGCCCCACGGGGAGTAGCGGGAGGTGGGACTACGAGCAGTACTTC. This sequence encodes CASSPTGSSGRWDYEQYF.